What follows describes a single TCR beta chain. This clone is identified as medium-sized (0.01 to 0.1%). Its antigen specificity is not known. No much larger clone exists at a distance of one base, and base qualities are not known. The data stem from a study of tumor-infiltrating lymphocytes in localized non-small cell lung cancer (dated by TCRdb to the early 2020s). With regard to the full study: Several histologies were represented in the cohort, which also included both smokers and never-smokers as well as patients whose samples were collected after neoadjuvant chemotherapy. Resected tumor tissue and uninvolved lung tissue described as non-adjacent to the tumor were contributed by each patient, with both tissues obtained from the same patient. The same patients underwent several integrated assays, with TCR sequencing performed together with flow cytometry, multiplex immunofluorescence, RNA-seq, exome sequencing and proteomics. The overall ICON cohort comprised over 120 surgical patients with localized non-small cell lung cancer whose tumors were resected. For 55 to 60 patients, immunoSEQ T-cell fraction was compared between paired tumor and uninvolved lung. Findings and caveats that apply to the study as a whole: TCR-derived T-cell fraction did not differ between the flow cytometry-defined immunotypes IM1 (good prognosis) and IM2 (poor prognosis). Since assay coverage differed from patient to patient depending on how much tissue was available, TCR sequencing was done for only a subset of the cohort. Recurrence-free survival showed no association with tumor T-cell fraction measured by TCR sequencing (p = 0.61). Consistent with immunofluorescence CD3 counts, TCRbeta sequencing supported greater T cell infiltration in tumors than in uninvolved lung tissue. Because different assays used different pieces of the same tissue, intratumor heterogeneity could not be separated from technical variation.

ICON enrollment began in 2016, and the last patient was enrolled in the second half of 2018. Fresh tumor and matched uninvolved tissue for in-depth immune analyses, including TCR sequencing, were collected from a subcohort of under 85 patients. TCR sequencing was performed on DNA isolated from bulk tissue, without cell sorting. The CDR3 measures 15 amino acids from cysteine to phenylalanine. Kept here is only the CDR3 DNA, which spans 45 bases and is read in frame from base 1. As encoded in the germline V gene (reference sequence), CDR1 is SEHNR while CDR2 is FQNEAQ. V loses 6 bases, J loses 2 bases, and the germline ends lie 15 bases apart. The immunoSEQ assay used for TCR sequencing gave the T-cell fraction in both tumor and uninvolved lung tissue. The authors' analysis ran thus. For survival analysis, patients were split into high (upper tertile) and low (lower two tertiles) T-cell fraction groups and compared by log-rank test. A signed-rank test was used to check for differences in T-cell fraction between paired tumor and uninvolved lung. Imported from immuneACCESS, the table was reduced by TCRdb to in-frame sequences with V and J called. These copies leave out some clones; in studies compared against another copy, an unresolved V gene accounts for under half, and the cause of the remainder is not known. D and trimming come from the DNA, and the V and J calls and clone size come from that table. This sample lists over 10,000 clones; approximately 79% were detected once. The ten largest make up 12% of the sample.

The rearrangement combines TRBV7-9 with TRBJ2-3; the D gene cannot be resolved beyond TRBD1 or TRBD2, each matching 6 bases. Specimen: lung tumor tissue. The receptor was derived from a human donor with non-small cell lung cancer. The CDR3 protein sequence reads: CASRAPGATTDTQYF. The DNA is TGTGCCAGCAGAGCGCCGGGGGCAACCACAGATACGCAGTATTTT. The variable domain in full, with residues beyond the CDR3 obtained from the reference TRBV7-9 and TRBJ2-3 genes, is DTGVSQNPRHKITKRGQNVTFRCDPISEHNRLYWYRQTLGQGPEFLTYFQNEAQLEKSRLLSDRFSAERPKGSFSTLEIQRTEQGDSAMYLCASRAPGATTDTQYFGPGTRLTVL.